The present T cell receptor beta chain was sequenced within a study of blood T cell repertoires in COVID-19 (dated by TCRdb to 2018 to 2020). For the wider study: Samples from collaborators originated in the United States, Italy and Spain and spanned both the acute and convalescent phases of COVID-19. The dataset comprised deeply sampled blood TCRbeta repertoires from subjects exposed to, actively infected with, or recovered from COVID-19. The samples were drawn from the first 160 participants of the ongoing ImmuneRACE study and from over 950 subjects provided by 6 global collaborators. The repertoires were released in a freely available public database intended as a resource for research on the immune response to SARS-CoV-2. HLA class I and class II types, where available, came from metadata supplied by the sample provider rather than from assay-based typing. Nearly every sample came with metadata listing a de-identified subject ID, COVID-19 status, age in years and sex. The prospective study material was composed of cDNA or gDNA derived from T cells, B-cell-depleted T cells, or PBMCs. On the study overall, not on this receptor specifically: Clinical and demographic metadata were provided uncurated, with the amount varying by source and participant.

Whole blood was collected in K2EDTA tubes by collaborating institutions according to the institutions' own protocols. For TCRbeta analysis, collaborators shipped samples in one of three forms: frozen whole blood, isolated PBMCs, or DNA extracted from either of those sample types. To note about this clone: The target of this receptor is not known. The input lacks base qualities; no much larger clone sits a single base away.

TCRbeta CDR3 regions were amplified from genomic DNA by means of the immunoSEQ Assay, a bias-controlled multiplex PCR. As for the authors' bioinformatics: The number of nucleated cells in each sample was estimated by amplification of reference gene primers within the assay. To quantify the absolute abundance of each unique TCRbeta CDR3 rearrangement, sequence reads were collapsed and filtered. Productive Simpson clonality was computed per sample as the square root of Simpson's diversity index over productive rearrangements. In its TCRdb copy, this immuneACCESS table keeps in-frame sequences only and misses some clones. Where compared with another copy, unresolved V genes explain less than half of these, and the others have no known cause. V, J and clone size derive from that table, while D and trimming were established from the DNA sequence. A total of more than 85,000 clones appear in this sample, nearly 90% of them only once. About 2.7% of the sample lies in the top ten.

The sequence derives from an elderly woman with acute or convalescent COVID-19. The sample comprised peripheral blood.

The nucleotide sequence is given as TGCGCCAGCAGCTTGCAAACAACTAATGAAAAACTGTTTTTT. Protein translation: CASSLQTTNEKLFF. This chain is built from TRBV5-1 and TRBJ1-4; there is no confident call for the D gene. V drops 1 base and J drops 0 bases, leaving 4 bases in between. The cysteine opens and the phenylalanine closes a CDR3 of 14 amino acids. The CDR3 DNA has 42 bases and is translated from base 1. For CDR1 and CDR2, the germline V gene lists SGHRS and YFSETQ.